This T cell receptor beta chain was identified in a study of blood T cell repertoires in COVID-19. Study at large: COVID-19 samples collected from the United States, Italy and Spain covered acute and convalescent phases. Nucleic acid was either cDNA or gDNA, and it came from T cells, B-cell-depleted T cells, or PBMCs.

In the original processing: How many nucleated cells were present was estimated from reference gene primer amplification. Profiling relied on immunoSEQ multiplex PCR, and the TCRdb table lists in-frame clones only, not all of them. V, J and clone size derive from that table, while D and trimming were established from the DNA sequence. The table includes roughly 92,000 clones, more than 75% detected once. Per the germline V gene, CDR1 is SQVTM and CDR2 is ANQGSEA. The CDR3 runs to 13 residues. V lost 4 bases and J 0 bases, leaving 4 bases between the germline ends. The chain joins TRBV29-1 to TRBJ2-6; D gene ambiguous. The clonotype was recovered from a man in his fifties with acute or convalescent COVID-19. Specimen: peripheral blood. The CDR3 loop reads CSVGLSGANVLTF. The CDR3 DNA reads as TGCAGCGTTGGACTCTCTGGGGCCAACGTCCTGACTTTC.